What follows are 30 T cell receptor beta chains derived from one specimen sequenced in a study of shared clonotypes between healthy human individuals. Assay used: immunoSEQ multiplex PCR; TCRdb lists only in-frame clones, some missing. This table has 2 million to 2.5 million clones, 90% to 95% appearing once. The sequencing sample was made of naive CD4+ T cells sorted from blood. This sample's subset: CD45RA+ positively selected. All receptors come from a man in his late teens or twenties in good health.

A single count supports this clone. V is TRBV4-3 and J is TRBJ2-1, with 12 bases identical to TRBD2. This CDR3 region has 21 residues. The V segment lost 5 bases and the J segment 7 bases; nucleotides outside the gene matches: 24. Germline lookup yields CDR1 LGHNA and CDR2 YSLEER. The CDR3 here is CASSTTLAGGPNRGTRNEQFF. For the CDR3, the DNA is TGCGCCAGCAGCACCACCCTAGCGGGAGGGCCTAATAGGGGGACTAGGAATGAGCAGTTCTTC.

The V gene is TRBV10-3, the J gene TRBJ2-5, with 8 bases fitting TRBD1. Per the germline V gene, CDR1 is ENHRY and CDR2 is SYGVKD. Trimming took 10 bases from V and 6 from J; bases not matched to a gene: 16. The CDR3 spans 15 residues. CDR3 DNA: TGTGCCACCCATAAGACCCGCAGGGGGCAGAAGACCCAGTACTTC. Amino acid sequence: CATHKTRRGQKTQYF.

Points on this clone: This CDR3 is also generated by other DNA sequences in the sample. This sequence joins TRBV27 and TRBJ1-2; the D gene is possibly TRBD1 (6 bases). With 5 bases removed from V and 1 base from J, the gap between germline ends came to 14 bases. The CDR3 sequence is 15 residues long. Germline CDR1 MNHEY, CDR2 SMNVEV (reference sequence). The CDR3 coding sequence is TGTGCCAGCAGTCTCAGGGGCGAGGGTAACTATGGCTACACCTTC. Protein: CASSLRGEGNYGYTF.

V and J are TRBV7-6 and TRBJ1-3, with 7 bases that match TRBD1. Germline V gene data show CDR1 as SGHVS and CDR2 as FNYEAQ. The V and J ends lost 5 bases and 4 bases, in that order; junction bases with no gene match: 14. CDR3 length equals 17 residues. This chain's CDR3 is CASSPYPGGEVGNTIYF. The CDR3 region has the DNA TGTGCCAGCAGCCCATACCCAGGGGGAGAGGTCGGAAACACCATATATTTT.

The V call is TRBV11-2, the J call TRBJ2-4; a possible D gene is TRBD2 (6 bases). Deletions cut 1 base from V and 1 base from J, with 11 bases between. CDR1 SGHAT and CDR2 FQNNGV come from the germline V gene. This CDR3 comprises 16 residues. CDR3: CASSLGAGGAKNIQYF. The CDR3 DNA reads TGTGCCAGCAGCTTAGGGGCCGGAGGGGCCAAAAACATTCAGTACTTC.

The V call is TRBV6-1, the J call TRBJ2-7, with a weak D call TRBD2 (5 bases). This CDR3 comprises 14 residues. The V end lost 6 bases, the J end lost 3 bases, and 15 bases lay between the germline ends. Germline-derived CDR1 and CDR2 are MNHNS and SASEGT. The CDR3 DNA reads as TGTGCCAGCAGGGAACCGGGAAGTTACTACGAGCAGTACTTC. Its protein product is CASREPGSYYEQYF.

V gene TRBV9 combines with J gene TRBJ1-1, with TRBD1 identical over 7 bases. CDR3 size: 17 residues. CDR1 is SGDLS and CDR2 is YYNGEE in the germline V gene. V dropped 4 bases and J dropped 1; count of bases not matched to a gene: 13. The CDR3 here is CASSRRGLLGANTEAFF. DNA of the CDR3: TGTGCCAGCAGCAGGAGGGGGCTCCTTGGGGCGAACACTGAAGCTTTCTTT.

This clone has just a few counts. The genes are TRBV6-5 and TRBJ1-2; D call uncertain. This CDR3 comprises 16 residues. The germline V gene has CDR1 MNHEY and CDR2 SVGAGI. V was shortened by 0 bases and J by 8 bases, with 19 bases between the two germline ends. CDR3 in amino acids: CASSYSLWAGAMGYTF. The CDR3 DNA follows: TGTGCCAGCAGTTACTCACTCTGGGCGGGAGCCATGGGCTACACCTTC.

J is TRBJ2-2 and V is TRBV18; perhaps TRBD1 as D (5 bases). The CDR3 is 15 residues long. The V gene lost 2 bases and the J gene lost 3 bases, with 10 bases spanning the gap. Germline values: CDR1 KGHSH, CDR2 LQKENI. CDR3 loop: CASSPRGADTGELFF. DNA for the CDR3: TGTGCCAGCTCACCAAGGGGTGCGGACACCGGGGAGCTGTTTTTT.

The chain carries TRBV10-2 and TRBJ2-3; TRBD2 aligns across 8 bases. The CDR3 sequence is 15 residues long. V lost 7 bases, J lost 0 bases, and 6 bases stayed unmatched. CDR1 is WSHSY and CDR2 is SAAADI in the germline V gene. Here the CDR3 reads CASTTGTSSTDTQYF. In nucleotides, the CDR3 is TGCGCCAGCACCACGGGGACTAGTAGCACAGATACGCAGTATTTT.

V and J are TRBV4-1 and TRBJ2-3, with D unclear. The CDR3 spans 15 residues. The germline CDR1 and CDR2 sequences are MGHRA and YSYEKL. The V end was cut by 1 base, the J end by 4 bases, with 12 bases between. The CDR3 coding sequence is TGCGCCAGCAGCCAAGTAAGGAGCACCGCAGATACGCAGTATTTT. Protein product: CASSQVRSTADTQYF.

This clone was detected a few times. V gene TRBV6-6 combines with J gene TRBJ2-5, with 8 positions matching TRBD1. The DNA end favors TRBJ2-7, so the J call may be wrong. From germline, CDR1 is MNHNY and CDR2 SVGAGI (reference sequence). This CDR3 is built from 14 residues. The CDR3 region is CASRDRASPYEQYF. The CDR3 region has the DNA TGTGCCAGCAGGGACAGGGCTTCTCCCTACGAGCAGTACTTC.

The J gene is TRBJ2-7, the V gene TRBV5-4; D is unclear. The CDR3 runs to 13 residues. The germline CDR1 and CDR2 sequences are SGHNT and YYREEE (reference sequence). Trimming took 4 bases from V and 1 from J, leaving 9 bases between them. CDR3 nucleotide sequence: TGTGCCAGCAGCGATCAGGTTTCCTACGAGCAGTACTTC. As protein: CASSDQVSYEQYF.

With regard to this clone: Within the sample, other DNA sequences also encode this same CDR3. V gene TRBV18 combines with J gene TRBJ1-1, with unresolved D. The CDR3 is 13 residues long. Germline V gene sequence: CDR1 KGHSH, CDR2 LQKENI. The germline V and J ends were trimmed by 1 base and 5 bases, with 8 bases remaining between them. The CDR3 DNA follows: TGTGCCAGCTCACCACAGCGGAATACTGAAGCTTTCTTT. This translates into CASSPQRNTEAFF.

Worth noting for this clone: The same CDR3 arises from other DNA sequences in this sample as well. This chain links TRBV5-1 with TRBJ2-7; D is unresolved. CDR1 is SGHRS, CDR2 YFSETQ, per germline. The V gene lost 1 base and the J gene lost 6 bases, with 5 bases spanning the gap. The CDR3 runs to 11 residues. The CDR3 DNA is TGCGCCAGCAGCTTGCTGGGCGAGCAGTACTTC. This encodes CASSLLGEQYF.

This clone has a count of ten or more. The V call is TRBV18, the J call TRBJ2-1; tentatively, D is TRBD1 (6 bases). The CDR3 sequence is 15 residues long. The V end lost 5 bases, the J end lost 4 bases, and 15 bases lay between the germline ends. The germline CDR1 and CDR2 sequences are KGHSH and LQKENI. The CDR3 sequence: CASSSGAQAYNEQFF. The CDR3 DNA sequence: TGTGCCAGCTCATCAGGGGCTCAGGCTTACAATGAGCAGTTCTTC.

The rearrangement joins TRBV27 to TRBJ2-3, with D unclear. The CDR3 loop spans 15 amino acids. V was clipped by 6 bases and J by 3 bases, with 16 bases between them. CDR1 and CDR2 from the germline V gene are MNHEY and SMNVEV (reference sequence). The CDR3: CASRLTLTETDTQYF. The DNA for the CDR3 is TGTGCCAGCAGACTCACCTTGACTGAAACAGATACGCAGTATTTT.

This clone was detected only once. The chain recombines TRBV5-1 with TRBJ2-2; D gene uncertain. With 0 bases removed from V and 1 base from J, the gap between germline ends came to 7 bases. This CDR3 has 15 residues. The V gene's germline CDR1 is SGHRS and CDR2 YFSETQ. The CDR3 loop reads CASSLVRKNTGELFF. The DNA of the CDR3 is TGCGCCAGCAGCTTGGTACGAAAGAACACCGGGGAGCTGTTTTTT.

The chain carries TRBV30 and TRBJ1-6; D possibly corresponds to TRBD1 (6 bases). The germline CDR1 and CDR2 sequences are GTSNPN and SVGIG (reference sequence). CDR3 length: 15 amino acids. V lost 4 bases and J lost 9, with 19 bases in between. CDR3 sequence (DNA): TGTGCCTGGACCGTTAGGGGGGGACCTGCTTCACCCCTCCACTTT. Translating it yields CAWTVRGGPASPLHF.

The rearrangement uses TRBV10-3 and TRBJ1-1; D gene unclear. The CDR3 runs 13 residues. Per the germline V gene, CDR1 is ENHRY and CDR2 is SYGVKD. V was shortened by 4 bases and J by 7 bases, with 13 bases between the two germline ends. The CDR3 bases are TGTGCCATCAGTGCGACGCGTACTCTTGAAGCTTTCTTT. Translating it yields CAISATRTLEAFF.

The V and J genes are TRBV28 and TRBJ2-7; D not certain. The CDR3 runs to 14 residues. Trimming cost V 6 bases and J 0 bases, with 12 bases left between them. Germline-derived CDR1 and CDR2 are MDHEN and SYDVKM. CDR3 sequence: CASSRDTVSYEQYF. CDR3 bases: TGTGCCAGCAGCCGCGACACGGTCTCCTACGAGCAGTACTTC. The entire variable domain, with the rest obtained from reference TRBV28 and TRBJ2-7, is as follows: DVKVTQSSRYLVKRTGEKVFLECVQDMDHENMFWYRQDPGLGLRLIYFSYDVKMKEKGDIPEGYSVSREKKERFSLILESASTNQTSMYLCASSRDTVSYEQYFGPGTRLTVT.

As concerns this clone: The identical CDR3 is also encoded by other nucleotide sequences in the sample. V and J are TRBV2 and TRBJ2-2, with 10 bases fitting TRBD2. The germline V gene encodes CDR1 SNHLY and CDR2 FYNNEI. J gave up 5 bases and V 6 bases, and 0 bases lay outside the gene matches. The CDR3 is made up of 13 amino acids. The CDR3 sequence is CASRTSGTGELFF. As DNA, the CDR3 is TGTGCCAGCAGGACTAGCGGGACCGGGGAGCTGTTTTTT.

The CDR3 region has the DNA TGTGCCAGCCTGCGTTCCCCATATGGCCCCTACGAGCAGTACTTC. Its translation is CASLRSPYGPYEQYF. The chain carries TRBV6-1 and TRBJ2-7; D unclear. The germline gives CDR1 MNHNS, CDR2 SASEGT. V lost 8 bases and J lost 2, with 19 bases in between. The CDR3 has 15 amino acids.

The rearrangement uses TRBV5-1 and TRBJ1-1, with 8 bases fitting TRBD1. The V gene end was trimmed by 3 bases and the J gene end by 2 bases; junction bases not matched to a gene: 12. Germline V gene lookup returns CDR1 SGHRS and CDR2 YFSETQ. The CDR3 covers 17 residues. The CDR3 loop is CASSSRPGQGGNTEAFF. The CDR3 DNA sequence: TGCGCCAGCAGCTCACGACCCGGACAGGGCGGAAACACTGAAGCTTTCTTT.

The J gene is TRBJ1-1, the V gene TRBV7-2; TRBD1 agrees at 8 bases. V gave up 5 bases and J gave up 3 bases; unmatched junction bases: 2. The CDR3 consists of 13 residues. Germline loops: CDR1 SGHTA, CDR2 FQGNSA. The CDR3 loop is CASSPDRDTEAFF. For the CDR3, the DNA is TGTGCCAGCAGCCCGGACAGGGACACTGAAGCTTTCTTT.

This chain joins TRBV5-1 and TRBJ2-5; D remains ambiguous. The CDR3 has 14 amino acids. Germline V gene sequence: CDR1 SGHRS, CDR2 YFSETQ. The ends were cut back, 1 base at V and 2 bases at J, with 9 bases in the middle. The CDR3 DNA is TGCGCCAGCAGCTTGATTCCAGGTCAAGAGACCCAGTACTTC. It codes for CASSLIPGQETQYF.

The chain has TRBV13 and TRBJ2-7; 9 bases map to TRBD2. The germline V gene has CDR1 PRHDT and CDR2 FYEKMQ (reference sequence). The junction had 6 bases not matched to a gene; V was cut back by 2 bases and J by 4 bases. The CDR3 totals 15 residues. In DNA, the CDR3 is TGTGCCAGCAGCTTAAAAGCGGGGGGTCGATACGAGCAGTACTTC. Encoded protein: CASSLKAGGRYEQYF.

The chain has TRBV7-8 and TRBJ1-6; tentative D call: TRBD1 (6 bases). The CDR3 sequence is 16 residues long. Germline CDR1 and CDR2: SGHVS and FQNEAQ. Trimming cost V 1 base and J 5 bases, with 12 bases left between them. Here the CDR3 reads CASSLVPGVNNSPLHF. DNA of the CDR3: TGTGCCAGCAGCTTAGTACCAGGGGTAAATAATTCACCCCTCCACTTT.

This chain uses TRBV30 with TRBJ2-1; TRBD1 is a possible D gene (5 bases). V was clipped by 0 bases and J by 9 bases, with 12 bases between them. This CDR3 has 13 residues. CDR1 and CDR2 from the germline V gene are GTSNPN and SVGIG (reference sequence). The CDR3 DNA reads as TGTGCCTGGAGTGTAATCTGGGGCGGTGAGCAGTTCTTC. Translating it yields CAWSVIWGGEQFF.

The chain employs TRBV6-5 and TRBJ2-1; a weak D match, TRBD1 (5 bases). This CDR3 region has 15 residues. V lost 0 bases and J lost 6, with 12 bases in between. CDR1 MNHEY and CDR2 SVGAGI come from the germline V gene. CDR3 DNA: TGTGCCAGCAGTTACTCGCTCCAGGGCTTCAATGAGCAGTTCTTC. Translated, it gives CASSYSLQGFNEQFF.